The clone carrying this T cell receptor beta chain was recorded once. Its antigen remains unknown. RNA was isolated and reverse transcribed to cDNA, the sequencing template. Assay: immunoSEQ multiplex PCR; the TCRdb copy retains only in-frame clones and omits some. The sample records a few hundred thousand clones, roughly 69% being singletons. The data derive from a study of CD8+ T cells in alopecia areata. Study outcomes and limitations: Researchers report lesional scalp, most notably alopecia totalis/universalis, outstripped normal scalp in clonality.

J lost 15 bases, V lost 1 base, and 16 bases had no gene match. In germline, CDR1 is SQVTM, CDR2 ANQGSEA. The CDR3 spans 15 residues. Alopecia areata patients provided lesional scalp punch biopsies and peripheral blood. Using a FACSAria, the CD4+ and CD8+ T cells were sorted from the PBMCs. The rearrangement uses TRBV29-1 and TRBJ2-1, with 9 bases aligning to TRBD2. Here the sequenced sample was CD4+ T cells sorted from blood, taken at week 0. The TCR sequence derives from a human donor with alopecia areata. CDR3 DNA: TGCAGCGTTGAAGTTATCCGCGGGGGGGCTTTTGACTCGTTCTTC. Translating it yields CSVEVIRGGAFDSFF.